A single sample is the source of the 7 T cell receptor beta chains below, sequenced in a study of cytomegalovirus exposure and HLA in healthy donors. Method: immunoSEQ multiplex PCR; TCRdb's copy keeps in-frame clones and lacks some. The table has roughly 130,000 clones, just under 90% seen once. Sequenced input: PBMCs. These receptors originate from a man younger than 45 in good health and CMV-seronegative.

CDR3 loop: CASSRETVGPQHF. CDR3 nucleotides: TGTGCCAGCAGCCGCGAAACGGTTGGGCCCCAGCATTTT. The rearrangement joins TRBV7-2 to TRBJ1-5, with D unresolved. Germline values: CDR1 SGHTA, CDR2 FQGNSA. The germline V and J ends were trimmed by 5 bases and 9 bases, with 14 bases remaining between them. The CDR3 sequence is 13 residues long.

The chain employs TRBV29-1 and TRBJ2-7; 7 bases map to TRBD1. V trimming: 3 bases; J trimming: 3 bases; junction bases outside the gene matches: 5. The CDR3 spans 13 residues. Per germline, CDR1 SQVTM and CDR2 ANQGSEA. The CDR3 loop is CSVEETGYYEQYF. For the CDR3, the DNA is TGCAGCGTTGAGGAGACAGGGTACTACGAGCAGTACTTC.

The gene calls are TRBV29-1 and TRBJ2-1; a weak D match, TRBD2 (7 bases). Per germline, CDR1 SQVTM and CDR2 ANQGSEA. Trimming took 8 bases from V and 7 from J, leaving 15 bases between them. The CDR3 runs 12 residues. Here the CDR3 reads CSSQEGGNEQFF. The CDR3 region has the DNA TGCAGCTCGCAGGAGGGGGGGAATGAGCAGTTCTTC.

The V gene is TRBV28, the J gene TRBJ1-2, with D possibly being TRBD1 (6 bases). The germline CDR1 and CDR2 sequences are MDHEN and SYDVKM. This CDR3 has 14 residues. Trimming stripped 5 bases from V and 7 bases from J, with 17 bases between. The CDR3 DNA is TGTGCCAGCAGTCTGATTACAGGGTCGAGTGGCTACACCTTC. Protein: CASSLITGSSGYTF.

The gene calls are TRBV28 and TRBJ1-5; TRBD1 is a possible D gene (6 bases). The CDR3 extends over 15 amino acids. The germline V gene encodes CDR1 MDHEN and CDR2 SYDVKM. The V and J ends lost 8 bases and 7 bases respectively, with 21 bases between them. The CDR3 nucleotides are TGTGCCAGCGTTAAACGGGCCAGGGGTGGACAGCCCCAGCATTTT. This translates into CASVKRARGGQPQHF.

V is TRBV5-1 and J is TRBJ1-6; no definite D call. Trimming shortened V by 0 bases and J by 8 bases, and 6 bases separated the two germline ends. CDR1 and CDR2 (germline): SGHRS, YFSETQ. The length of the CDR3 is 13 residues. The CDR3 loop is CASSLGRDSPLHF. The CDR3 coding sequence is TGCGCCAGCAGCTTGGGTCGAGATTCACCCCTCCACTTT.

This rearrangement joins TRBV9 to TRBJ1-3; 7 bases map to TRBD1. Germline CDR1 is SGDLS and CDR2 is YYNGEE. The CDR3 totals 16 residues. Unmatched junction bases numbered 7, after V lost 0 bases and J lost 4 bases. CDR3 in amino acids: CASSVAGQAKGNTIYF. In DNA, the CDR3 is TGTGCCAGCAGCGTAGCCGGACAGGCCAAGGGAAACACCATATATTTT.